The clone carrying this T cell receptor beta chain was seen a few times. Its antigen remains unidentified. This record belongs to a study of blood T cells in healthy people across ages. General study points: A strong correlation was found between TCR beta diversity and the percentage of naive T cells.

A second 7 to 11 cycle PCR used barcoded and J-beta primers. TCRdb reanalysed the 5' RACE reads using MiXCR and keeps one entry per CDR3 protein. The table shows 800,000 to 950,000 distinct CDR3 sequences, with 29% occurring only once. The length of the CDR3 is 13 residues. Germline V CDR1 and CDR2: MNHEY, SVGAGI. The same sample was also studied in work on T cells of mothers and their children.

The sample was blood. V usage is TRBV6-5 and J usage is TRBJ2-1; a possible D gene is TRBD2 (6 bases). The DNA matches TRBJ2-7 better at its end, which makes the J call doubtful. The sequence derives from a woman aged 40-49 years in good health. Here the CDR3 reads CASLGGAYNEQYF. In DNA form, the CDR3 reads TGTGCCAGCCTGGGCGGGGCCTACAATGAGCAGTACTTC.